These 18 T cell receptor beta chains originate from one sample sequenced in a study of a mutant IDH1 vaccine in newly diagnosed glioma. The time point was: week 47, end of study. Every single dose of the vaccine, 300 ug of mutant IDH1 20-mer peptide, came with topical imiquimod. Measured with immunoSEQ multiplex PCR; TCRdb has only the in-frame clones, and not every one. This sample has tens of thousands of clones, with about 71% found just once. Their cognate antigens are unknown. The sample consisted of PBMCs, taken from a glioma patient whose treatment included an IDH1 peptide vaccine. These receptors were collected from a man aged 50-60 years with glioma.

The chain employs TRBV6-1 and TRBJ2-5; D might be TRBD2 (7 bases). V lost 1 base, J lost 2 bases, and 11 bases lay in between. The CDR3 contains 15 residues. The V gene's germline CDR1 is MNHNS and CDR2 SASEGT. The CDR3 coding sequence is TGTGCCAGCAGTGAAGAGGGGGGGCCACAAGAGACCCAGTACTTC. Translating it yields CASSEEGGPQETQYF.

In DNA form, the CDR3 reads TGCAGCGGAAAGGACAGGGACGAGCAGTACTTC. Translating gives CSGKDRDEQYF. V is TRBV29-1 and J is TRBJ2-7; 8 bases line up with TRBD1. Germline CDR1 is SQVTM and CDR2 is ANQGSEA. Trimming took 7 bases from V and 5 from J; bases not matched to a gene: 4. This CDR3 is built from 11 residues.

The chain links TRBV27 to TRBJ2-7; 10 nucleotides match TRBD2. The CDR3 extends over 14 amino acids. The V and J ends lost 8 bases and 1 base, in that order; junction bases with no gene match: 5. CDR1 and CDR2 from the germline V gene are MNHEY and SMNVEV (reference sequence). The CDR3 nucleotides are TGTGCCAGCTGGCTAGCGGGGGAATCCTACGAGCAGTACTTC. It encodes CASWLAGESYEQYF.

This clone was found a few times. V gene TRBV2 combines with J gene TRBJ1-2, with D possibly TRBD1 on 5 matching bases. Germline CDR1 and CDR2: SNHLY and FYNNEI. The V gene lost 4 bases and the J gene lost 3 bases, with 15 bases spanning the gap. This CDR3 has 15 amino acids. CDR3 sequence: CASSALGQGDYGYTF. The CDR3 DNA reads TGTGCCAGCAGTGCCCTCGGGCAGGGTGACTATGGCTACACCTTC.

V is TRBV19 and J is TRBJ2-7; 8 bases agree with TRBD1. The germline gives CDR1 LNHDA, CDR2 SQIVND (reference sequence). This CDR3 comprises 15 residues. The V gene end was trimmed by 2 bases and the J gene end by 4 bases; junction bases not matched to a gene: 7. In DNA, the CDR3 is TGTGCCAGTAGTATAAGAAGCAGGGGGCCGTACGAGCAGTACTTC. Protein product: CASSIRSRGPYEQYF.

In its sample, this clone was seen a few times. The genes are TRBV18 and TRBJ2-5, with D perhaps being TRBD1 or TRBD2 (6 bases each). The CDR3 is made up of 15 amino acids. Trimming left V 3 bases short and J 6 bases short, with 17 bases between. The germline V gene encodes CDR1 KGHSH and CDR2 LQKENI. CDR3 protein: CASSPRKGGVKTQYF. CDR3 coding DNA: TGTGCCAGCTCACCTCGTAAGGGGGGAGTAAAGACCCAGTACTTC.

The rearrangement uses TRBV27 and TRBJ2-5, with TRBD1 as a possible D gene (5 bases). Germline loops: CDR1 MNHEY, CDR2 SMNVEV (reference sequence). The CDR3 loop spans 14 amino acids. V dropped 4 bases and J dropped 5 bases, with 14 bases sitting between them. Here the CDR3 reads CASSSWGSGETQYF. The CDR3 bases are TGTGCCAGCAGTTCTTGGGGCAGTGGGGAGACCCAGTACTTC.

This chain links TRBV6-6 with TRBJ1-1; D is uncertain. The length of the CDR3 is 13 residues. CDR1 is MNHNY, CDR2 SVGAGI, per germline (reference sequence). The V and J ends lost 3 bases and 1 base respectively, with 6 bases between them. The CDR3 loop is CASSYLENTEAFF. DNA of the CDR3: TGTGCCAGCAGTTATTTAGAGAACACTGAAGCTTTCTTT.

The J gene is TRBJ1-6, the V gene TRBV4-2; 9 nucleotides agree with TRBD1. The V segment lost 4 bases and the J segment 5 bases; nucleotides outside the gene matches: 6. The CDR3 is 16 amino acids. CDR1 and CDR2 (germline): LGHNA, YNFKEQ. The CDR3 nucleotides read TGTGCCAGCAGCCTCACAGGGGGCCTTAATAATTCACCCCTCCACTTT. Its translation is CASSLTGGLNNSPLHF.

The CDR3 here is CASSLYGGVTGELFF. The CDR3 DNA reads as TGTGCCAGCAGCTTGTATGGGGGAGTTACCGGGGAGCTGTTTTTT. The chain recombines TRBV5-6 with TRBJ2-2; D tentatively reads TRBD1 or TRBD2 (5 bases each). CDR3 length: 15 amino acids. From germline, CDR1 is SGHDT and CDR2 YYEEEE. The V gene lost 1 base and the J gene lost 5 bases, with 12 bases spanning the gap.

V is TRBV6-6 and J is TRBJ1-2; 9 bases are shared with TRBD1. Trimming at V came to 0 bases and at J to 4 bases, leaving 6 bases not matched to a gene. Germline assignment: CDR1 MNHNY and CDR2 SVGAGI (reference sequence). CDR3 length: 16 amino acids. The CDR3 DNA sequence: TGTGCCAGCAGTTACTCGGGGGGACAGGGTACCTATGGCTACACCTTC. Its protein is CASSYSGGQGTYGYTF.

This clone has only a few counts. The genes are TRBV5-6 and TRBJ2-1, with a possible D match to TRBD1 (6 bases). The CDR3 covers 16 residues. With 7 bases removed from V and 5 bases from J, the gap between germline ends came to 22 bases. Germline values: CDR1 SGHDT, CDR2 YYEEEE. The CDR3 here is CASGDPGDLTNNEQFF. The CDR3 DNA is TGTGCCAGCGGCGACCCAGGGGACCTTACGAACAATGAGCAGTTCTTC.

The chain combines TRBV6-1 with TRBJ1-1; D perhaps matches TRBD1 (6 bases). V lost 4 bases, J lost 1 base, and 10 bases lay in between. This CDR3 has 14 residues. CDR1 is MNHNS, CDR2 SASEGT, per germline. The CDR3 DNA follows: TGTGCCAGCAGTGTGGCAGGGGCGAACACTGAAGCTTTCTTT. Protein product: CASSVAGANTEAFF.

The chain employs TRBV29-1 and TRBJ1-6, with a possible D match to TRBD1 (5 bases). V was trimmed by 5 bases and J by 8 bases, leaving 16 bases between them. The CDR3 length is 14 residues. Germline V CDR1 and CDR2: SQVTM, ANQGSEA. The CDR3 DNA is TGCAGCGTTTCGGGGGGGAGTGAGGATTCACCCCTCCACTTT. Residues: CSVSGGSEDSPLHF. The full variable domain, completed using reference TRBV29-1 and TRBJ1-6, is SAVISQKPSRDICQRGTSLTIQCQVDSQVTMMFWYRQQPGQSLTLIATANQGSEATYESGFVIDKFPISRPNLTFSTLTVSNMSPEDSSIYLCSVSGGSEDSPLHFGNGTRLTVT.

This sequence joins TRBV7-9 and TRBJ2-6, with D hard to call. Germline assignment: CDR1 SEHNR and CDR2 FQNEAQ (reference sequence). V lost 5 bases and J 0 bases, leaving 8 bases between the germline ends. The CDR3 covers 15 residues. In nucleotides, the CDR3 is TGTGCCAGCAGCCAGACGGGCTCTGGGGCCAACGTCCTGACTTTC. Encoded protein: CASSQTGSGANVLTF.

This clone was seen more than once but under ten times. The rearrangement joins TRBV5-6 to TRBJ2-1; D may be TRBD1 (5 bases). The CDR3 contains 13 residues. Germline assignment: CDR1 SGHDT and CDR2 YYEEEE. V lost 2 bases and J 5 bases, leaving 8 bases between the germline ends. CDR3: CASSFVDNNEQFF. Written as DNA, the CDR3 is TGTGCCAGCAGCTTTGTGGACAACAATGAGCAGTTCTTC. The full variable domain, its missing parts supplied by reference TRBV5-6 and TRBJ2-1, is DAGVTQSPTHLIKTRGQQVTLRCSPKSGHDTVSWYQQALGQGPQFIFQYYEEEERQRGNFPDRFSGHQFPNYSSELNVNALLLGDSALYLCASSFVDNNEQFFGPGTRLTVL.

The chain joins TRBV19 to TRBJ1-5; D call uncertain. Germline assignment: CDR1 LNHDA and CDR2 SQIVND (reference sequence). V was shortened by 5 bases and J by 2 bases, with 10 bases between the two germline ends. CDR3 length equals 14 residues. DNA of the CDR3: TGTGCCAGTAGTCCTATGGGTGGCAATCAGCCCCAGCATTTT. Encoded protein: CASSPMGGNQPQHF.

The chain joins TRBV25-1 to TRBJ1-3; D perhaps matches TRBD1 (6 bases). The CDR3 spans 15 residues. CDR1 MGHDK and CDR2 SYGVNS come from the germline V gene. V lost 6 bases, J lost 0 bases, and 12 bases lay in between. DNA for the CDR3: TGTGCCAGCAGAGGACAGAGCGTCTCTGGAAACACCATATATTTT. Its protein is CASRGQSVSGNTIYF.